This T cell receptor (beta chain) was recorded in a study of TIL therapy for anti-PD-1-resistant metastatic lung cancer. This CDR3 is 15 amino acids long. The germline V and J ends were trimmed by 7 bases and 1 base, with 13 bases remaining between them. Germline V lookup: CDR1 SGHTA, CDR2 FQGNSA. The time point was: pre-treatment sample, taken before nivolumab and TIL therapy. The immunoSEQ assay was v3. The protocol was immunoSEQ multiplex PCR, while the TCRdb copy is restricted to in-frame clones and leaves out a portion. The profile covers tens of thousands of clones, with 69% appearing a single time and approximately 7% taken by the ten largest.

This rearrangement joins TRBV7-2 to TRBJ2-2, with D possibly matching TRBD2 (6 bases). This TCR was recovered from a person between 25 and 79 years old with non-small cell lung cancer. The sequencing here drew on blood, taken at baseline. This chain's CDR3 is CASNLLGGNTGELFF. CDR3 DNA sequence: TGTGCCAGCAACCTTTTGGGAGGGAACACCGGGGAGCTGTTTTTT.